The rows below give T cell receptor beta chains drawn from one sample of a study of early T cells in non-severe SARS-CoV-2 infection. One entry per CDR3 protein, called by TCRdb with MiXCR from the 5' RACE reads. The profile shows tens of thousands of distinct CDR3 sequences, around 12% of them singletons. The material was whole blood, obtained at baseline. All receptors derive from an adult who was a healthcare worker with PCR-confirmed SARS-CoV-2 infection or an uninfected control (not recorded which). The CDR3 runs from the conserved cysteine through the conserved F or W. A D gene is named only where the DNA matches it firmly. Only some rows state a clone size, as once, few, many or a class for expanded clones.

j_call v_call d_call cdr3_length clone_size cdr3_nt cdr3_aa
TRBJ2-3 TRBV11-2 NA 16 few TGTGCCAGCAGCTCCCCGGGGAGGCAGCCCACAGATACGCAGTATTTT CASSSPGRQPTDTQYF
TRBJ2-2 TRBV20-1 NA 14 few TGCAGTGCTAGAAGGCCCGGGGCCCCGGGGGAGCTGTTTTTT CSARRPGAPGELFF
TRBJ1-1 TRBV27 NA 15 few TGTGCCAGCAGTTTCAGGGTAGGGTTGAACACTGAAGCTTTCTTT CASSFRVGLNTEAFF
TRBJ2-7 TRBV27 NA 13 NA TGTGCCAGCAGTTGGTACGGGGGCTACGAGCAGTACTTC CASSWYGGYEQYF
TRBJ1-2 TRBV3-1 NA 14 many TGTGCCAGCAGCCTCGGACAGCAAATCTATGGCTACACCTTC CASSLGQQIYGYTF
TRBJ1-5 TRBV21-1 NA 16 many TGTGCCAGCAGCAAACTTGCGACAGGGGGATATCAGCCCCAGCATTTT CASSKLATGGYQPQHF
TRBJ2-7 TRBV5-1 NA 14 few TGCGCCAGCAGCCGGGACACCGACTCCTACGAGCAGTACTTC CASSRDTDSYEQYF
TRBJ1-1 TRBV20-1 NA 14 many TGCAGTGCTGTACAGGGTACTAAGAACACTGAAGCTTTCTTT CSAVQGTKNTEAFF
TRBJ1-2 TRBV21-1 NA 14 many TGTGCCAGCAGCCCCCCCCGGGACAGGGTCGGCTACACCTTC CASSPPRDRVGYTF
TRBJ2-3 TRBV18 TRBD1 15 few TGTGCCAGCTCTCCCGGACAGGCGTGGAGAGATACGCAGTATTTT CASSPGQAWRDTQYF
TRBJ1-2 TRBV18 NA 12 NA TGTGCCAGCTCACCGACAGGAGATGGCTACACCTTC CASSPTGDGYTF
TRBJ1-1 TRBV6-5 NA 15 NA TGTGCCAGCAGTCCTGGCCTGCCCAAGAACACTGAAGCTTTCTTT CASSPGLPKNTEAFF
TRBJ2-5 TRBV4-3 NA 14 NA TGCGCCAGCAGCCAAGATAACGCAAAAGAGACCCAGTACTTC CASSQDNAKETQYF
TRBJ2-3 TRBV11-2 NA 15 many TGTGCCAGCAGCGCCGACAGCTTCCCCACAGATACGCAGTATTTT CASSADSFPTDTQYF
TRBJ1-1 TRBV28 NA 16 few TGTGCCAGCAGTTATTCGTTCGGGGCGATGAACACTGAAGCTTTCTTT CASSYSFGAMNTEAFF
TRBJ1-6 TRBV15 NA 14 NA TGTGCCACCAGCACGTCGACAGCGAATTCACCCCTCCACTTT CATSTSTANSPLHF
TRBJ2-5 TRBV5-1 NA 16 few TGCGCCAGCAGCTGGGGGAGGACCAATACTCAAGAGACCCAGTACTTC CASSWGRTNTQETQYF
TRBJ2-2 TRBV18 NA 15 NA TGTGCCAGCTCACCGCCCAGGGAGGACACCGGGGAGCTGTTTTTT CASSPPREDTGELFF
TRBJ2-7 TRBV11-1 TRBD2 14 once TGTGCCAGCAGCTTGGGACTAGCGGACTACGAGCAGTACTTC CASSLGLADYEQYF
TRBJ2-5 TRBV24-1 NA 14 NA TGTGCCACCAGTGCCCTGGCGAGCCAAGAGACCCAGTACTTC CATSALASQETQYF
TRBJ2-5 TRBV12-3/TRBV12-4 NA 12 many TGTGCCAGCAGTTTGTCGGGTGAGACCCAGTACTTC CASSLSGETQYF
TRBJ2-5 TRBV12-3/TRBV12-4 TRBD2 15 few TGTGCCAGCAGTCCGGGGACTAGCGGGGCCGAGACCCAGTACTTC CASSPGTSGAETQYF
TRBJ2-3 TRBV20-1 NA 14 few TGCAGTGCTAGAGGTCCAGACCCCACAGATACGCAGTATTTT CSARGPDPTDTQYF
TRBJ2-1 TRBV5-4 NA 13 many TGTGCCAGCAGCTCCCAGGGGTGGAATGAGCAGTTCTTC CASSSQGWNEQFF
TRBJ2-3 TRBV18 TRBD2 15 many TGTGCCAGCTCACCAACGGGGGGGCGCACAGATACGCAGTATTTT CASSPTGGRTDTQYF
TRBJ1-5 TRBV28 NA 14 NA TGTGCCAGCGGGCTGACAGCAGGGAATCAGCCCCAGCATTTT CASGLTAGNQPQHF
TRBJ2-2 TRBV18 NA 15 once TGTGCCAGCTCACCACCCGCCCTGAACACCGGGGAGCTGTTTTTT CASSPPALNTGELFF
TRBJ2-5 TRBV29-1 NA 13 NA TGCAGCGCTTCCCAGGGCCACCAAGAGACCCAGTACTTC CSASQGHQETQYF
TRBJ2-5 TRBV28 NA 14 NA TGTGCCAGCGGGGAGGTGGCATTTGGGACGGCCCAGTACTTC CASGEVAFGTAQYF
TRBJ1-1 TRBV5-6 TRBD1 13 NA TGTGCCAGCAGCTTATGGACAGGGGGCGTCATTTTCTTT CASSLWTGGVIFF
TRBJ2-7 TRBV5-1 TRBD2 15 many TGCGCCAGCAGCTTTCCAACTAGCGGCACCTACGAGCAGTACTTC CASSFPTSGTYEQYF
TRBJ1-1 TRBV7-2 TRBD1 16 NA TGTGCCAGCAGCTATTTATCGAGGGGGCTTACCACTGAAGCTTTCTTT CASSYLSRGLTTEAFF
TRBJ1-5 TRBV20-1 NA 14 few TGCAGTGCTTTGGACAGACGCGGCAATCAGCCCCAGCATTTT CSALDRRGNQPQHF
TRBJ2-4 TRBV28 NA 14 few TGTGCCAGCAGTCCGGGCCGAATTGGAGACATTCAGTACTTC CASSPGRIGDIQYF
TRBJ2-7 TRBV19 TRBD1 14 NA TGTGCCAGTAGTGCGGACAGGGGGCGGAGCGAGCAGTACTTC CASSADRGRSEQYF
TRBJ1-5 TRBV24-1 NA 16 NA TGTGCCACCAGTGACGGCACAGGGCTAAGCAATCAGCCCCAGCATTTT CATSDGTGLSNQPQHF
TRBJ2-1 TRBV6-2/TRBV6-3 NA 19 NA TGTGCCAGCAGGACACCTTACCGCTACAACTTCCGGACACGCAATGAGCAGTTCTTC CASRTPYRYNFRTRNEQFF
TRBJ2-1 TRBV9 TRBD1 14 NA TGTGCCAGCAGCACCCGGACAGGGAGGAATGAGCAGTTCTTC CASSTRTGRNEQFF
TRBJ2-2 TRBV3-1 TRBD1 14 NA TGTGCCAGCAGCCTGGGGACAGACACCGGGGAGCTGTTTTTT CASSLGTDTGELFF
TRBJ1-5 TRBV19 TRBD1 15 few TGTGCCAGTGGCCCCAGGGGGGATAGCAATCAGCCCCAGCATTTT CASGPRGDSNQPQHF
TRBJ2-4 TRBV28 TRBD2 13 many TGCGCCAGCGGGGGTGGGGCCAAAAACATTCAGTACTTC CASGGGAKNIQYF
TRBJ1-1 TRBV20-1 TRBD1 14 many TGCAGTGCTTCGCAGGGGGCCATGAACACTGAAGCTTTCTTT CSASQGAMNTEAFF
TRBJ2-1 TRBV5-6 TRBD1 15 few TGTGCCAGCAGCCCCGGGACAGGGGGAAGGGATGAGCAGTTCTTC CASSPGTGGRDEQFF
TRBJ2-1 TRBV6-2/TRBV6-3 NA 13 few TGTGCCAGCAGTCACCCGTCCTACAATGAGCAGTTCTTC CASSHPSYNEQFF
TRBJ1-2 TRBV2 NA 17 many TGTGCCAGCAGTGAAGCGCTTGGGACAACTGATAACTATGGCTACACCTTC CASSEALGTTDNYGYTF
TRBJ2-1 TRBV5-5 NA 14 few TGTGCCAGCAGCTTGGCAGGGGGGCCTGGTGAGCAGTTCTTC CASSLAGGPGEQFF
TRBJ1-1 TRBV6-1 NA 14 NA TGTGCCAGCAGTGATGGGGTAGGGAGCACTGAAGCTTTCTTT CASSDGVGSTEAFF
TRBJ1-2 TRBV12-3/TRBV12-4 NA 16 NA TGTGCCAGCAGTTCCGCCGGGCCGAGGACCTCCTATGGCTACACCTTC CASSSAGPRTSYGYTF
TRBJ2-3 TRBV20-1 NA 16 few TGCAGTGCCCGCCGCGGAGGGAAAACTAGCACAGATACGCAGTATTTT CSARRGGKTSTDTQYF
TRBJ2-1 TRBV12-3/TRBV12-4 NA 14 NA TGTGCCAGCAGCTCCCTGGGGGTTAAGAATGAGCAGTTCTTC CASSSLGVKNEQFF
TRBJ1-5 TRBV19 NA 12 many TGTGCCAGTAGTCGAGTGGATCAGCCCCAGCATTTT CASSRVDQPQHF
TRBJ1-5 TRBV6-1 NA 14 NA TGTGCCAGCAACCGAGGGGAGACACTTCAGCCCCAGCATTTT CASNRGETLQPQHF
TRBJ1-1 TRBV6-6 NA 15 NA TGTGCCAGCAGTTCCCACGACAGGAGGAACACTGAAGCTTTCTTT CASSSHDRRNTEAFF
TRBJ1-5 TRBV7-6 NA 13 few TGTGCCAGCAGCTCCCACAGGGATCAGCCCCAGCATTTT CASSSHRDQPQHF
TRBJ2-7 TRBV21-1 NA 17 NA TGTGCCAGCAGCAAACCCTGCGACAGGGGGTACTCCTACGAGCAGTACTTC CASSKPCDRGYSYEQYF
TRBJ2-7 TRBV20-1 NA 15 few TGCAGTTCGAGAAGCGGCGGTAGCCTTTCCTACGAGCAGTACTTC CSSRSGGSLSYEQYF
TRBJ1-6 TRBV4-3 NA 16 few TGCGCCAGCAGCCAGGCTGCAAGAGCAGGGGACTCACCCCTCCACTTT CASSQAARAGDSPLHF
TRBJ2-3 TRBV11-2 NA 15 NA TGTGCCAGCAGCTTCTCTACCACCACCGCAGATACGCAGTATTTT CASSFSTTTADTQYF